The 27 T cell receptor beta chains listed next were all sequenced from one sample in a study of blood T cell repertoires in COVID-19. The table came from immunoSEQ multiplex PCR; TCRdb's copy has only in-frame clones and leaves some out. Of more than 100,000 clones in the sample, 90% were seen once. The sequencing sample was made of peripheral blood. The source is a woman aged 55-69 years with COVID-19, enrolled during active disease.

CDR3 DNA sequence: TGCGCCAGCAGCCCGACGGCAGGGGGCTACTATGGCTACACCTTC. It is translated as CASSPTAGGYYGYTF. This rearrangement joins TRBV5-1 to TRBJ1-2, with 8 bases lining up with TRBD1. V gave up 4 bases and J gave up 3 bases; unmatched junction bases: 8. The CDR3 covers 15 residues. Looked up from germline, CDR1 is SGHRS and CDR2 is YFSETQ.

This chain links TRBV4-1 with TRBJ1-1; D may be TRBD1 (6 bases). This CDR3 spans 17 amino acids. Germline CDR1 and CDR2: MGHRA and YSYEKL. Deletions cut 3 bases from V and 6 bases from J, with 23 bases between. CDR3 in DNA: TGCGCCAGCAGCCAGGGTACCCGGGCAGGGGCCACCTCTGAAGCTTTCTTT. Residues: CASSQGTRAGATSEAFF.

The V and J genes are TRBV6-4 and TRBJ2-1, with 13 bases aligning to TRBD2. Germline-derived CDR1 and CDR2 are MRHNA and SNTAGT. The CDR3 has 15 amino acids. The trim removed 4 bases at V and 9 bases at J, leaving 6 bases unmatched. The CDR3 sequence is CASSGTSGGYGEQFF. Written as DNA, the CDR3 is TGTGCCAGCAGTGGGACTAGCGGGGGTTATGGTGAGCAGTTCTTC.

The chain carries TRBV6-1 and TRBJ2-7; 9 nucleotides line up with TRBD1. J was trimmed by 0 bases and V by 3 bases; bases with no gene match: 3. The CDR3 consists of 15 residues. Germline CDR1 reads MNHNS; CDR2 reads SASEGT. The CDR3 nucleotides are TGTGCCAGCAGTGACCCGGGACAGGGCTCCTACGAGCAGTACTTC. It yields the protein CASSDPGQGSYEQYF.

The chain carries TRBV28 and TRBJ1-2, with TRBD1 matching over 8 bases. CDR1 MDHEN and CDR2 SYDVKM come from the germline V gene. There are 15 residues in the CDR3. The V segment lost 6 bases and the J segment 12 bases; nucleotides outside the gene matches: 18. CDR3 in DNA: TGTGCCAGCAGCTTTGACAGGGGCGTCGTGGGAGGCCACACCTTC. Protein product: CASSFDRGVVGGHTF.

This chain uses TRBV19 with TRBJ1-5; D is uncertain. The germline gives CDR1 LNHDA, CDR2 SQIVND (reference sequence). CDR3 length equals 14 residues. V shed 3 bases and J shed 5 bases, with 11 bases lying between them. CDR3 residues: CASSMSSRDQPQHF. CDR3 coding DNA: TGTGCCAGTAGTATGAGTTCGAGGGATCAGCCCCAGCATTTT.

V is TRBV7-2 and J is TRBJ2-6; maybe TRBD1 (5 bases). CDR1 SGHTA and CDR2 FQGNSA come from the germline V gene. The germline V and J ends were trimmed by 5 bases and 2 bases, with 10 bases remaining between them. The CDR3 runs to 15 residues. CDR3 region: CASSPQVTGANVLTF. DNA of the CDR3: TGTGCCAGCAGCCCACAGGTGACTGGGGCCAACGTCCTGACTTTC.

This chain uses TRBV7-8 with TRBJ2-1; tentative D call: TRBD1 (6 bases). Trimming cost V 2 bases and J 7 bases, with 12 bases left between them. CDR3 length: 14 amino acids. The germline gives CDR1 SGHVS, CDR2 FQNEAQ. The CDR3 DNA reads TGTGCCAGCAGCTTAAGCGGCAGGGGAAATGAGCAGTTCTTC. Its translation is CASSLSGRGNEQFF.

The gene calls are TRBV6-1 and TRBJ2-1; 9 nucleotides agree with TRBD2. The junction had 4 bases not matched to a gene; V was cut back by 2 bases and J by 5 bases. The CDR3 has 15 residues. CDR1 is MNHNS, CDR2 SASEGT, per germline. For the CDR3, the DNA is TGTGCCAGCAGTGAAAGCGGGGGGCGCAACAATGAGCAGTTCTTC. It specifies CASSESGGRNNEQFF.

This rearrangement joins TRBV2 to TRBJ2-6; tentative D call: TRBD1 (6 bases). Trimming pared 9 bases from V and 4 bases from J, leaving 16 bases between. The length of the CDR3 is 15 residues. CDR1 and CDR2 (germline): SNHLY, FYNNEI. The CDR3 loop is CARALGAAGANVLTF. For the CDR3, the DNA is TGTGCCAGAGCCTTGGGGGCGGCGGGGGCCAACGTCCTGACTTTC.

This clone has a single count. The CDR3 DNA sequence: TGTGCCAGCAGTCCCCTCGGAGGGGGGGCTGGCTACACCTTC. This encodes CASSPLGGGAGYTF. The chain has TRBV6-5 and TRBJ1-2; D might be TRBD1 (6 bases). Trimming stripped 5 bases from V and 7 bases from J, with 17 bases between. Germline loops: CDR1 MNHEY, CDR2 SVGAGI. This CDR3 has 14 residues.

The chain couples TRBV7-2 to TRBJ2-7, with a weak D call TRBD1 (6 bases). Looked up from germline, CDR1 is SGHTA and CDR2 is FQGNSA. The CDR3 is 14 residues long. V was clipped by 4 bases and J by 7 bases, with 17 bases between them. This CDR3 is CASSSPQGPWEQYF. The CDR3 DNA is TGTGCCAGCAGCTCACCCCAGGGGCCTTGGGAGCAGTACTTC. The variable domain in full, with the rest retrieved from reference TRBV7-2 and TRBJ2-7, is GAGVSQSPSNKVTEKGKDVELRCDPISGHTALYWYRQSLGQGLEFLIYFQGNSAPDKSGLPSDRFSAERTGGSVSTLTIQRTQQEDSAVYLCASSSPQGPWEQYFGPGTRLTVT.

The chain joins TRBV7-9 to TRBJ1-2; weak D call: TRBD1 (6 bases). In germline, CDR1 is SEHNR, CDR2 FQNEAQ (reference sequence). This CDR3 has 18 residues. V was shortened by 1 base and J by 8 bases, with 26 bases between the two germline ends. The CDR3 DNA sequence: TGTGCCAGCAGCTTAGGGGCTTTACGGGACATCATTTTTAGGGGCTACACCTTC. It translates to CASSLGALRDIIFRGYTF.

The chain combines TRBV5-1 with TRBJ1-1, with 9 bases fitting TRBD1. The CDR3 is 16 residues long. Germline V gene data show CDR1 as SGHRS and CDR2 as YFSETQ. Trimming cost V 3 bases and J 5 bases; bases outside gene matches: 11. The CDR3 DNA reads TGCGCCAGCAGCTGGCCCGAGGGACAGGGAAATACTGAAGCTTTCTTT. It encodes CASSWPEGQGNTEAFF. Combining the CDR3 with reference TRBV5-1 and TRBJ1-1 gives the whole variable domain KAGVTQTPRYLIKTRGQQVTLSCSPISGHRSVSWYQQTPGQGLQFLFEYFSETQRNKGNFPGRFSGRQFSNSRSEMNVSTLELGDSALYLCASSWPEGQGNTEAFFGQGTRLTVV.

V is TRBV19 and J is TRBJ1-2; D is unclear. Trimming left V 5 bases short and J 8 bases short, with 12 bases between. CDR1 is LNHDA, CDR2 SQIVND, per germline (reference sequence). CDR3 length: 12 amino acids. This CDR3 is CASSVLGGGYTF. The CDR3 nucleotides are TGTGCCAGTAGTGTACTCGGAGGGGGCTACACCTTC.

This chain uses TRBV27 with TRBJ1-1; D is perhaps TRBD1 (5 bases). Trimming left V 4 bases short and J 0 bases short, with 6 bases between. This CDR3 is 13 amino acids long. CDR1 MNHEY and CDR2 SMNVEV come from the germline V gene (reference sequence). In nucleotides, the CDR3 is TGTGCCAGCAGTTCGACAGTGAACACTGAAGCTTTCTTT. As protein: CASSSTVNTEAFF.

This chain connects TRBV27 to TRBJ2-7; 8 bases are a match to TRBD2. The CDR3 contains 14 residues. Unmatched junction bases numbered 4, after V lost 4 bases and J lost 2 bases. Germline lookup yields CDR1 MNHEY and CDR2 SMNVEV (reference sequence). CDR3 sequence: CASSWAGGTYEQYF. The DNA of the CDR3 is TGTGCCAGCAGTTGGGCGGGGGGAACCTACGAGCAGTACTTC.

This chain joins TRBV5-4 and TRBJ2-5, with 7 bases that match TRBD2. The CDR3 contains 14 residues. V shed 4 bases, J shed 5 bases, and the junction held 8 bases outside the gene matches. Germline V gene lookup returns CDR1 SGHNT and CDR2 YYREEE (reference sequence). The CDR3 reads CASSPGLDGETQYF. The CDR3, as DNA: TGTGCCAGCAGCCCCGGACTAGATGGGGAGACCCAGTACTTC.

The chain employs TRBV5-6 and TRBJ2-5; D is perhaps TRBD1 (6 bases). Between the trimmed V and J ends, which lost 1 base and 5 bases, there was a span of 12 bases. Germline V gives CDR1 SGHDT, CDR2 YYEEEE. The CDR3 is made up of 14 amino acids. The CDR3 spells CASSLLQGRETQYF. In DNA form, the CDR3 reads TGTGCCAGCAGCTTGTTACAGGGCAGGGAGACCCAGTACTTC.

The chain is built from TRBV3-1 (or the pseudogene TRBV3-2) and TRBJ1-2; unclear D gene. This CDR3 spans 14 amino acids. V lost 2 bases and J 6 bases, leaving 13 bases between the germline ends. The germline CDR1 and CDR2 sequences are LGHDT and YNNKEL (reference sequence). CDR3 bases: TGTGCCAGCAGCCAACGCCCGGGAGCGGATGGCTACACCTTC. It translates to CASSQRPGADGYTF.

The V and J genes are TRBV29-1 and TRBJ2-1; no reliable D call. This CDR3 is built from 13 residues. Looked up from germline, CDR1 is SQVTM and CDR2 is ANQGSEA. Trimming removed 6 bases from V and 0 bases from J, with 9 bases in between. As DNA, the CDR3 is TGCAGCGTCACCGAGAGCTCCTACAATGAGCAGTTCTTC. This encodes CSVTESSYNEQFF.

This chain joins TRBV15 and TRBJ1-4; 7 positions agree with TRBD1. Germline CDR1 reads LNHNV; CDR2 reads YYDKDF (reference sequence). V lost 7 bases, J lost 7 bases, and 12 bases stayed unmatched. CDR3 length: 15 amino acids. The CDR3 sequence is CATNSKQGFGEKLFF. The CDR3 nucleotides read TGTGCCACCAACAGTAAACAGGGGTTTGGTGAAAAACTGTTTTTT.

This chain links TRBV19 with TRBJ1-5; TRBD1 might be the D (6 bases). V gave up 5 bases and J gave up 9 bases, with 17 bases separating them. This CDR3 has 14 residues. Germline-derived CDR1 and CDR2 are LNHDA and SQIVND (reference sequence). The CDR3 protein is CASSRGQGPLPQHF. The CDR3 nucleotides are TGTGCCAGTAGTCGCGGCCAGGGGCCCCTGCCCCAGCATTTT.

This clone was picked up one time. This sequence joins TRBV5-1 and TRBJ1-1; tentatively, D is TRBD1 (5 bases). The V gene's germline CDR1 is SGHRS and CDR2 YFSETQ. The length of the CDR3 is 14 residues. Trimming removed 0 bases from V and 1 base from J, with 7 bases in between. The CDR3 loop reads CASSLVRANTEAFF. The CDR3 coding sequence is TGCGCCAGCAGCTTGGTCAGGGCGAACACTGAAGCTTTCTTT.

Only a few counts were recorded for this clone. The chain links TRBV19 to TRBJ2-7, with 10 bases identical to TRBD2. Germline values: CDR1 LNHDA, CDR2 SQIVND (reference sequence). The CDR3 extends over 15 amino acids. V gave up 5 bases and J gave up 0 bases; unmatched junction bases: 4. Here the CDR3 DNA reads TGTGCCAGTAGTTCTCGGACTAGCGGCTCCTACGAGCAGTACTTC. It translates to CASSSRTSGSYEQYF.

The CDR3 bases are TGTGCCAGCAGCTTGGCCCCAGGATTTAGCAATCAGCCCCAGCATTTT. Protein: CASSLAPGFSNQPQHF. The chain employs TRBV5-4 and TRBJ1-5; D remains ambiguous. Germline CDR1 and CDR2: SGHNT and YYREEE (reference sequence). With 0 bases removed from V and 0 bases from J, the gap between germline ends came to 10 bases. The CDR3 has 16 residues.

This chain joins TRBV9 and TRBJ2-3; D unclear. The CDR3 consists of 15 residues. V was pared by 0 bases and J by 6 bases, with 14 bases between. Per the germline V gene, CDR1 is SGDLS and CDR2 is YYNGEE. DNA of the CDR3: TGTGCCAGCAGCGTAGTTCCGCGGTCCGGGGATACGCAGTATTTT. This codes for CASSVVPRSGDTQYF.